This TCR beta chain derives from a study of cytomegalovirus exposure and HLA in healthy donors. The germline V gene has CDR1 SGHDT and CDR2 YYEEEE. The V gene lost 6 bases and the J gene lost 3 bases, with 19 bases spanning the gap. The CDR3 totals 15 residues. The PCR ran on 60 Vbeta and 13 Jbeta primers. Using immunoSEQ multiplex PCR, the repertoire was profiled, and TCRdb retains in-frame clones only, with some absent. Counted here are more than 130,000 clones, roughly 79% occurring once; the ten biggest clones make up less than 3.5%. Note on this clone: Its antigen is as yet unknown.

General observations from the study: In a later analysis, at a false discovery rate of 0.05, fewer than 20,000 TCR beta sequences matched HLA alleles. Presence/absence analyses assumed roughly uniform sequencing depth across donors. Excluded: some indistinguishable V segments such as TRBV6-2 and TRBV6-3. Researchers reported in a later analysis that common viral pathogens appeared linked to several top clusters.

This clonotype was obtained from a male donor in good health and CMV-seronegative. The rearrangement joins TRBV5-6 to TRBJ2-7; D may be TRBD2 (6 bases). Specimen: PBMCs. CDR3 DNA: TGTGCCAGCATTTTATCTTCGGCAGCGGGCTACGAGCAGTACTTC. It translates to CASILSSAAGYEQYF.